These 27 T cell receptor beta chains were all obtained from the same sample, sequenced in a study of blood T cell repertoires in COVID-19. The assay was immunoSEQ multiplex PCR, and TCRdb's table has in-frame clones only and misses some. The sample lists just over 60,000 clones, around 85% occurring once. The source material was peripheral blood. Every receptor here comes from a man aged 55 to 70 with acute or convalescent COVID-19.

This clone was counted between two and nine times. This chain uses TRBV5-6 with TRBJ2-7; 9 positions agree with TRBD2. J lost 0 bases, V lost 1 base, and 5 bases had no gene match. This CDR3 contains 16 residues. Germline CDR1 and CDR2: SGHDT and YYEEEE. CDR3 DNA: TGTGCCAGCAGCTTGTATAGCGGGAGAACCTCCTACGAGCAGTACTTC. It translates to CASSLYSGRTSYEQYF.

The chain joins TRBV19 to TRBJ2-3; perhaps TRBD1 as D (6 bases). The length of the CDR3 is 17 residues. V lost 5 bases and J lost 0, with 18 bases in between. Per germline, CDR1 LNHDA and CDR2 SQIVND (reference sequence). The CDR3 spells CASSAWTDPTSTDTQYF. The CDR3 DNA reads TGTGCCAGTAGTGCCTGGACAGACCCTACTAGCACAGATACGCAGTATTTT.

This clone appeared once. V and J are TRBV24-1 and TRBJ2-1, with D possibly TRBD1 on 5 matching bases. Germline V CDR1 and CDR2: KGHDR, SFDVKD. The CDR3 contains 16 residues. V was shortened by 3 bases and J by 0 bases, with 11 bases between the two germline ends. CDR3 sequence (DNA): TGTGCCACCAGTGATCCAAGGGGAAGCTCCTACAATGAGCAGTTCTTC. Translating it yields CATSDPRGSSYNEQFF.

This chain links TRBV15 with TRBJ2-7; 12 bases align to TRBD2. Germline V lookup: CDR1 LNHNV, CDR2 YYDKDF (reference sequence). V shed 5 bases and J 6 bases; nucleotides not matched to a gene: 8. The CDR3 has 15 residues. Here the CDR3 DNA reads TGTGCCACCAGCCCCTCCGGGACTAGCGGGCTCGAGCAGTACTTC. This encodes CATSPSGTSGLEQYF.

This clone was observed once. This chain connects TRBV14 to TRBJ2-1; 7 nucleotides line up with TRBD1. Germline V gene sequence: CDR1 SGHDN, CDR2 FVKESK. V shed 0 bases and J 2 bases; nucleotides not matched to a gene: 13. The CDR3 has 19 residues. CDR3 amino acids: CASSQEEIFTGATYNEQFF. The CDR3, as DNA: TGTGCCAGCAGCCAAGAAGAGATTTTTACAGGGGCGACCTACAATGAGCAGTTCTTC.

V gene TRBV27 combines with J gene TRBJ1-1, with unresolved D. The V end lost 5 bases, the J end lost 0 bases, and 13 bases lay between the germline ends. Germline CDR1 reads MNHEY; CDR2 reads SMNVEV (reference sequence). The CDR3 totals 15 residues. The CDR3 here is CASSHLPVMNTEAFF. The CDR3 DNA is TGTGCCAGCAGTCACCTTCCGGTAATGAACACTGAAGCTTTCTTT.

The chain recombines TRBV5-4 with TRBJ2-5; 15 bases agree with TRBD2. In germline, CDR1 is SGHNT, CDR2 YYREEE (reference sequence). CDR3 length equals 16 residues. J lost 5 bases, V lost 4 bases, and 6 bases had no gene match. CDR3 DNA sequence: TGTGCCAGCAGCGCCCGGACTAGCGGGAGGGGGGAGACCCAGTACTTC. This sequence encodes CASSARTSGRGETQYF. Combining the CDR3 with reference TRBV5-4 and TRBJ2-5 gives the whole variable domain ETGVTQSPTHLIKTRGQQVTLRCSSQSGHNTVSWYQQALGQGPQFIFQYYREEENGRGNFPPRFSGLQFPNYSSELNVNALELDDSALYLCASSARTSGRGETQYFGPGTRLLVL.

In DNA, the CDR3 is TGTGCCTGGTCACAGGGGGTGGCTAGCACAGATACGCAGTATTTT. Translating gives CAWSQGVASTDTQYF. V is TRBV30 and J is TRBJ2-3; 8 nucleotides match TRBD1. Germline-derived CDR1 and CDR2 are GTSNPN and SVGIG (reference sequence). The V gene end was trimmed by 5 bases and the J gene end by 0 bases; junction bases not matched to a gene: 7. The CDR3 contains 15 residues. Complete variable domain (other parts from reference TRBV30 and TRBJ2-3): SQTIHQWPATLVQPVGSPLSLECTVEGTSNPNLYWYRQAAGRGLQLLFYSVGIGQISSEVPQNLSASRPQDRQFILSSKKLLLSDSGFYLCAWSQGVASTDTQYFGPGTRLTVL.

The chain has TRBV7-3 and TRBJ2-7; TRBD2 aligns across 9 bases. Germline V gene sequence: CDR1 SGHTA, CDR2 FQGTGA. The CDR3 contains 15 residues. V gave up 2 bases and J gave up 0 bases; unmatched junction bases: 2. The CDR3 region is CASSLLAGFSYEQYF. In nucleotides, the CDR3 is TGTGCCAGCAGCTTACTAGCGGGGTTCTCCTACGAGCAGTACTTC.

DNA of the CDR3: TGTGCCATCAGTGACAGGGTGGCAGGGGCCAACGTCCTGACTTTC. Its translation: CAISDRVAGANVLTF. The chain employs TRBV10-3 and TRBJ2-6; maybe TRBD1 (5 bases). CDR3 length: 15 residues. V lost 3 bases, J lost 4 bases, and 10 bases lay in between. The germline gives CDR1 ENHRY, CDR2 SYGVKD.

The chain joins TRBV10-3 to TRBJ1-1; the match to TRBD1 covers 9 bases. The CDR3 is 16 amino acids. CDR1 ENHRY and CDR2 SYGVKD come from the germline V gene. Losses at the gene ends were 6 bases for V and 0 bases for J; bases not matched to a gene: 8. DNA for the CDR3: TGTGCCATCAGGTTAGGGACAGGGACGATGAACACTGAAGCTTTCTTT. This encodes CAIRLGTGTMNTEAFF.

CDR3 in amino acids: CASSSRTSGFYNEQFF. In DNA form, the CDR3 reads TGTGCCAGCAGTTCCCGGACTAGCGGGTTTTACAATGAGCAGTTCTTC. This sequence joins TRBV6-5 and TRBJ2-1; 11 bases line up with TRBD2. V shed 4 bases, J shed 4 bases, and the junction held 6 bases outside the gene matches. Per the germline V gene, CDR1 is MNHEY and CDR2 is SVGAGI. The CDR3 covers 16 residues.

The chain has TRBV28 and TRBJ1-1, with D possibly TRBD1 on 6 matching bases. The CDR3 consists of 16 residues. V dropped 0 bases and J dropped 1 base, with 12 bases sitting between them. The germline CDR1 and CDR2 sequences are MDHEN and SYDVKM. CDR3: CASSLWMSGENTEAFF. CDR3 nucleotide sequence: TGTGCCAGCAGTTTATGGATGTCAGGGGAGAACACTGAAGCTTTCTTT.

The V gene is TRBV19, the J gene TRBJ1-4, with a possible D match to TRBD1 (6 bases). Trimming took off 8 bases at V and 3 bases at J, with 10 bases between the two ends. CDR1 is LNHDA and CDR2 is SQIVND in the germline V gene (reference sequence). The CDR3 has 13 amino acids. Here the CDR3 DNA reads TGTGCCAGTTCGGGACACCCTAATGAAAAACTGTTTTTT. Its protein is CASSGHPNEKLFF. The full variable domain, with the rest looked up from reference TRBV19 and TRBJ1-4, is DGGITQSPKYLFRKEGQNVTLSCEQNLNHDAMYWYRQDPGQGLRLIYYSQIVNDFQKGDIAEGYSVSREKKESFPLTVTSAQKNPTAFYLCASSGHPNEKLFFGSGTQLSVL.

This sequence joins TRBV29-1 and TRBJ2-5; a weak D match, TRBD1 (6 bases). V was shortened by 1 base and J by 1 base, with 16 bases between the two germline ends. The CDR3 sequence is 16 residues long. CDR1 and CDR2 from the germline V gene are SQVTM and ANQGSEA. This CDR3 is CSVEGDRPGFQETQYF. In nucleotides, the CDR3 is TGCAGCGTTGAAGGAGACAGGCCTGGGTTCCAAGAGACCCAGTACTTC.

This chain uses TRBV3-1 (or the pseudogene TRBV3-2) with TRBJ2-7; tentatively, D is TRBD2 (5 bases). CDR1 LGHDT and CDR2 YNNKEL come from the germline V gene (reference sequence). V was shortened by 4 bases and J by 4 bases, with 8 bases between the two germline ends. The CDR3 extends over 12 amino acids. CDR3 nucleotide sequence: TGTGCCAGCAGCCCGGGCGGGTACGAGCAGTACTTC. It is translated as CASSPGGYEQYF.

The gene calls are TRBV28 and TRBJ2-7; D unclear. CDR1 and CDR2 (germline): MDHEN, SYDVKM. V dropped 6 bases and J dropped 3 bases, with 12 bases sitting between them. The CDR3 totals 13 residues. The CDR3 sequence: CASRLHTVYEQYF. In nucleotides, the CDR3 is TGTGCCAGCAGACTACATACTGTCTACGAGCAGTACTTC. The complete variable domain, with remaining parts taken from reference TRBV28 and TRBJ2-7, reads DVKVTQSSRYLVKRTGEKVFLECVQDMDHENMFWYRQDPGLGLRLIYFSYDVKMKEKGDIPEGYSVSREKKERFSLILESASTNQTSMYLCASRLHTVYEQYFGPGTRLTVT.

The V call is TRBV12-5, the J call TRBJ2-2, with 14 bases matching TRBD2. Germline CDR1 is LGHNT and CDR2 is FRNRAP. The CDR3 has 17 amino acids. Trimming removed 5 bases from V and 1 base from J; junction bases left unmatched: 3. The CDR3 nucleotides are TGTGCTAGTGGTCCAGGGACTAGCGGGAGGAACACCGGGGAGCTGTTTTTT. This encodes CASGPGTSGRNTGELFF.

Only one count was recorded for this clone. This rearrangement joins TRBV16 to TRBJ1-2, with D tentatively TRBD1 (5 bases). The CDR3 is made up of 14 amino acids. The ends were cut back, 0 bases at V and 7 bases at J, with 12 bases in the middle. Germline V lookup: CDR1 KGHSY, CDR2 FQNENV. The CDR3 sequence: CASSQSEGLGGYTF. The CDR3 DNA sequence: TGTGCCAGCAGCCAATCGGAGGGACTGGGTGGCTACACCTTC.

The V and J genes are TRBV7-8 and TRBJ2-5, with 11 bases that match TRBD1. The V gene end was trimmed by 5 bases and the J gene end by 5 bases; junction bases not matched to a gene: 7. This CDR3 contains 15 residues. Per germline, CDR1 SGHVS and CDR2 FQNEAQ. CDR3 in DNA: TGTGCCAGCAGCCCAGTGGGACAGGGGGGTGAGACCCAGTACTTC. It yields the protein CASSPVGQGGETQYF. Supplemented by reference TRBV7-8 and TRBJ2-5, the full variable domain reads GAGVSQSPRYKVAKRGQDVALRCDPISGHVSLFWYQQALGQGPEFLTYFQNEAQLDKSGLPSDRFFAERPEGSVSTLKIQRTQQEDSAVYLCASSPVGQGGETQYFGPGTRLLVL.

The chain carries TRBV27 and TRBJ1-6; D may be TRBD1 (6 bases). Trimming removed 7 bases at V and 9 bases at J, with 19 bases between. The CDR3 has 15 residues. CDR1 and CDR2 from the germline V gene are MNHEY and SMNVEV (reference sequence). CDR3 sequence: CASTTWDIGRSPLHF. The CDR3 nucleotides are TGTGCCAGCACCACTTGGGACATCGGACGTTCACCCCTCCACTTT.

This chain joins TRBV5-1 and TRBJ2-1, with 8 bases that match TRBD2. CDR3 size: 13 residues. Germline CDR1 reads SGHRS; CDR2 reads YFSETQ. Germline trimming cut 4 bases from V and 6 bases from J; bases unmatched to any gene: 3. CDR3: CASSVGLANEQFF. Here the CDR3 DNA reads TGCGCCAGCAGCGTCGGACTAGCCAATGAGCAGTTCTTC.

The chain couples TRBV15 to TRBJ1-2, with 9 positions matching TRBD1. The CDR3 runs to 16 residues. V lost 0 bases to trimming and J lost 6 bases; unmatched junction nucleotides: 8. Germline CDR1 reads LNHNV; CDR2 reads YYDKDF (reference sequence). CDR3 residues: CATSRETTTGGNGYTF. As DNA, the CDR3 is TGTGCCACCAGCAGAGAAACGACGACAGGGGGTAATGGCTACACCTTC.

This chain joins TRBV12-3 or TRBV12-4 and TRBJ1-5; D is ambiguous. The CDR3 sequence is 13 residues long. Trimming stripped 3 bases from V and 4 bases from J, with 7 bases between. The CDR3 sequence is CASSFPGNQPQHF. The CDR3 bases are TGTGCCAGCAGTTTTCCCGGGAATCAGCCCCAGCATTTT.

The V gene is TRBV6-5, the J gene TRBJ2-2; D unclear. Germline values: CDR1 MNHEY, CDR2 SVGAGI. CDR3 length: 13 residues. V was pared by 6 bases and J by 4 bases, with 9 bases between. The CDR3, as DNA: TGTGCCAGCAGCATATTAGCCACCGGGGAGCTGTTTTTT. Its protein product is CASSILATGELFF.

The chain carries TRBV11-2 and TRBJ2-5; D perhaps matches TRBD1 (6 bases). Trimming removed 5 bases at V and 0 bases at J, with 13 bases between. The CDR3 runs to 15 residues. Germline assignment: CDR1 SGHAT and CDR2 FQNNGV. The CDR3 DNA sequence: TGTGCCAGCAGCCCAGGGGCCGGGTACCAAGAGACCCAGTACTTC. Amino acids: CASSPGAGYQETQYF.

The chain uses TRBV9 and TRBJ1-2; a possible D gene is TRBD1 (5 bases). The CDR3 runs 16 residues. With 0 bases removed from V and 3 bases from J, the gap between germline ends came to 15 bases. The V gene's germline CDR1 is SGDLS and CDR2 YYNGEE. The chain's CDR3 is CASSVDVEGRHYGYTF. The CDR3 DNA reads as TGTGCCAGCAGCGTAGATGTGGAGGGACGGCACTATGGCTACACCTTC.